The rows below give T cell receptor beta chains drawn from one sample of a study of cytomegalovirus exposure and HLA in healthy donors. Repertoires were generated with immunoSEQ multiplex PCR, while TCRdb's copy carries only in-frame clones and drops some. This sample has 100,000 to 120,000 clones, with approximately 80% found just once. The sequenced material came from PBMCs. Receptors were obtained from a man aged 30 to 39 in good health and CMV-seronegative. CDR3s include the opening cysteine and the closing phenylalanine or tryptophan. The order of the fields is V gene, J gene, D gene, clone size, CDR3 DNA, CDR3 protein. The D gene is left open where the match is weak. Clone size is not always given. Where it is, it says once, few, many or a class for expanded clones.

>TRBV5-1|TRBJ2-7|.|once
TGCGCCAGCAGTCCCCAGGGGCTATTCTCCTACGAGCAGTACTTC
CASSPQGLFSYEQYF
>TRBV28|TRBJ2-7|TRBD1|once
TGTGCCAGCATAACAGGGGCCCGAAGTGGCTACGAGCAGTACTTC
CASITGARSGYEQYF
>TRBV5-1|TRBJ1-3|.|.
TGCGCCAGCAGCTTGGCGGTGGGTCAGCGCGACACCATATATTTT
CASSLAVGQRDTIYF
>TRBV5-1|TRBJ2-7|.|.
TGCGCCAGCAGCTTTTACAGCGGCTCCTACGAGCAGTACTTC
CASSFYSGSYEQYF
>TRBV7-2|TRBJ1-2|TRBD1|.
TGTGCCAGCAGCTTAGGGCAGGGGGCGATCCATGGCTACACCTTC
CASSLGQGAIHGYTF
>TRBV7-9|TRBJ1-1|TRBD1|.
TGTGCCAGCAGCCTAGGACAGGGCCCTGTCGCTTTCTTT
CASSLGQGPVAFF
>TRBV7-9|TRBJ1-1|.|.
TGTGCCAGCACCCGGCGGGAGAACACTGAAGCTTTCTTT
CASTRRENTEAFF
>TRBV4-3|TRBJ1-1|TRBD1|.
TGCGCCAGCAGCCAAGGGGGGACAGGGGAGACTGAAGCTTTCTTT
CASSQGGTGETEAFF
>TRBV4-3|TRBJ2-7|.|.
TGCGCCAGCAGCCAAGATCGACAGCCTTCCTACGAGCAGTACTTC
CASSQDRQPSYEQYF
>TRBV5-1|TRBJ2-7|TRBD1|.
TGCGCCAGCAGCTTTACAGGGGAAGCCTACGAGCAGTACTTC
CASSFTGEAYEQYF
>TRBV13|TRBJ2-1|.|.
TGTGCCAGCAGCCCCTTTACAGGCGTCGGTGGTGAGCAGTTCTTC
CASSPFTGVGGEQFF
>TRBV6-1|TRBJ1-5|.|.
TGTGCCAGCAGTGAAGTTGGCTCTAGCAATCAGCCCCAGCATTTT
CASSEVGSSNQPQHF
>TRBV5-4|TRBJ1-2|.|.
TGTGCCAGCAGCTTGTACGGGACAAGTTATGGCTACACCTTC
CASSLYGTSYGYTF
>TRBV13|TRBJ1-3|.|few
TGTGCCAGCAGCTTAGGGGCTTCCGGAAACACCATATATTTT
CASSLGASGNTIYF
>TRBV5-6|TRBJ1-2|TRBD1|.
TGTGCCAGCAGAAGGACAGGGGTGGGTGGCTACACCTTC
CASRRTGVGGYTF
>TRBV4-3|TRBJ1-2|TRBD1|.
TGCGCCAGCAGCCCCGACAGGGCTAACTATGGCTACACCTTC
CASSPDRANYGYTF
>TRBV28|TRBJ1-4|.|.
TGTGCCAGCAGGGCAGGGTCTGTTGAAAAACTGTTTTTT
CASRAGSVEKLFF
>TRBV27|TRBJ2-7|TRBD1|.
TGTGCCAGCAGCTGGACAGGGAGTACCTACGAGCAGTACTTC
CASSWTGSTYEQYF
>TRBV9|TRBJ2-5|TRBD1|.
TGTGCCAGCAGCGGGACAGGCAAAGAGACCCAGTACTTC
CASSGTGKETQYF
>TRBV5-5|TRBJ1-5|TRBD1|.
TGTGCCAGCAGCCATGGACAGGCGCGCAATCAGCCCCAGCATTTT
CASSHGQARNQPQHF
>TRBV19|TRBJ2-7|TRBD1|.
TGTGCCAGTAGTATTTTCGCGACAGGGGGCGTCTACGAGCAGTACTTC
CASSIFATGGVYEQYF
>TRBV30|TRBJ2-7|.|.
TGTGCCCAGAGCTGGACTGGGAGCTCCTACGAGCAGTACTTC
CAQSWTGSSYEQYF
>TRBV6-1|TRBJ1-3|.|.
TGTGCCAGCAGTGAAGACCGGCCACTCGGGGGAAACACCATATATTTT
CASSEDRPLGGNTIYF
>TRBV6-1|TRBJ2-4|TRBD2|.
TGTGCCAGCAGTGATCCCGCTAGCGGGAGGACTAAAAACATTCAGTACTTC
CASSDPASGRTKNIQYF